The sequence of this T cell receptor (beta chain) was determined in a study of technical replicates of blood from several donors. The assay was immunoSEQ multiplex PCR, and TCRdb's table has in-frame clones only and misses some. The sample includes under 15,000 clones, about four fifths seen only once; the top ten take 9.5% to 15%. The sample consisted of PBMCs. The receptor was derived from a human donor in good health.

The CDR3 DNA is TGTGCCAGCTCACACGGACTAGCGGGAGTCCAAGAGACCCAGTACTTC. This codes for CASSHGLAGVQETQYF. The chain is built from TRBV18 and TRBJ2-5, with 13 positions matching TRBD2. With V trimmed by 4 bases and J by 1 base, 3 bases remained unmatched. Germline V lookup: CDR1 KGHSH, CDR2 LQKENI. The CDR3 totals 16 residues.